What follows are 20 T cell receptor beta chains derived from one specimen sequenced in a study of CD8 T cells in ankylosing spondylitis. TCRdb analysed the 5' RACE reads with MiXCR anew, one entry per CDR3 protein. Of some 39,000 distinct CDR3 sequences in the sample, 11% were seen once. Sequencing was done on a sample of synovial fluid, either unsorted or a sorted T cell fraction (not recorded which). The receptors originated from a male donor with ankylosing spondylitis.

There are a few counts of this clonotype. This chain joins TRBV27 and TRBJ2-7; D not resolved. This CDR3 comprises 12 residues. Trimming pared 6 bases from V and 5 bases from J, leaving 11 bases between. CDR1 is MNHEY, CDR2 SMNVEV, per germline (reference sequence). CDR3 in amino acids: CASSSPLDEQYF. CDR3 coding DNA: TGTGCCAGCAGCTCGCCACTTGACGAGCAGTACTTC.

The V call is TRBV11-2, the J call TRBJ2-2; 10 nucleotides agree with TRBD2. V lost 4 bases, J lost 5 bases, and 10 bases stayed unmatched. This CDR3 has 17 residues. The V gene's germline CDR1 is SGHAT and CDR2 FQNNGV. The CDR3: CASSYGLAGVRTGELFF. The CDR3 bases are TGTGCCAGCAGCTACGGCCTAGCGGGAGTTCGTACCGGGGAGCTGTTTTTT.

There are many counts of this clonotype. This chain links TRBV29-1 with TRBJ1-1; D not certain. This CDR3 spans 10 amino acids. Germline lookup yields CDR1 SQVTM and CDR2 ANQGSEA. Trimming removed 4 bases at V and 5 bases at J, with 5 bases between. The CDR3 here is CSVVGTEAFF. The CDR3 nucleotides are TGCAGCGTTGTTGGGACTGAAGCTTTCTTT.

The chain has TRBV11-2 and TRBJ1-2; D ambiguous. CDR3 length: 12 residues. V lost 5 bases to trimming and J lost 5 bases, with 9 bases between them. Germline CDR1 reads SGHAT; CDR2 reads FQNNGV. Written as DNA, the CDR3 is TGTGCCAGCAGCCAGACCGATTATGGCTACACCTTC. As protein: CASSQTDYGYTF.

The sample holds a few counts of this clonotype. The V gene is TRBV12-3 or TRBV12-4, the J gene TRBJ2-2; TRBD2 matches 11 bases. The CDR3 covers 17 residues. V dropped 5 bases and J dropped 5; count of bases not matched to a gene: 10. The CDR3 reads CASSPHGLAGGTGELFF. The CDR3 DNA follows: TGTGCCAGCAGTCCCCATGGTCTAGCGGGAGGAACCGGGGAGCTGTTTTTT.

The chain employs TRBV7-8 and TRBJ2-7, with D maybe TRBD2 (6 bases). Trimming took 5 bases from V and 1 from J, leaving 9 bases between them. The CDR3 has 13 residues. Per the germline V gene, CDR1 is SGHVS and CDR2 is FQNEAQ. Written as DNA, the CDR3 is TGTGCCAGCAGCGGGACTTTTTCCTACGAGCAGTACTTC. This encodes CASSGTFSYEQYF.

This clonotype was observed a few times. The V call is TRBV30, the J call TRBJ1-5; no clear D. Germline CDR1 reads GTSNPN; CDR2 reads SVGIG (reference sequence). Trimming cost V 0 bases and J 7 bases, with 13 bases left between them. CDR3 length equals 14 residues. CDR3 sequence reads: CAWSVQGIGQPQHF. The CDR3 region has the DNA TGTGCCTGGAGTGTGCAAGGGATTGGGCAGCCCCAGCATTTT.

This clonotype was seen a few times. The chain carries TRBV5-5 and TRBJ2-3; 8 nucleotides agree with TRBD1. The V gene end was trimmed by 1 base and the J gene end by 5 bases; junction bases not matched to a gene: 3. This CDR3 region has 14 residues. Germline V lookup: CDR1 SGHKS, CDR2 YYEKEE (reference sequence). In DNA, the CDR3 is TGTGCCAGCAGCTTGTCAGGGGGCGGAGATACGCAGTATTTT. The encoded protein is CASSLSGGGDTQYF.

This clonotype has just a few counts. This sequence joins TRBV7-9 and TRBJ2-1; 8 nucleotides agree with TRBD2. Trimming took 1 base from V and 6 from J; bases not matched to a gene: 11. Germline CDR1 reads SEHNR; CDR2 reads FQNEAQ (reference sequence). The CDR3 spans 17 residues. CDR3 nucleotides: TGTGCCAGCAGCTTAGTGGGCGGAGCGGGAGACCCCAATGAGCAGTTCTTC. This codes for CASSLVGGAGDPNEQFF.

In this sample, this clonotype turned up many times. The genes are TRBV27 and TRBJ2-2; D is ambiguous. Trimming pared 6 bases from V and 8 bases from J, leaving 10 bases between. Germline-derived CDR1 and CDR2 are MNHEY and SMNVEV (reference sequence). The length of the CDR3 is 12 residues. The CDR3 protein is CASRDRAGELFF. The DNA of the CDR3 is TGTGCCAGCAGAGATAGGGCGGGGGAGCTGTTTTTT.

V gene TRBV7-3 combines with J gene TRBJ2-3; no clear D. V was pared by 5 bases and J by 5 bases, with 14 bases between. The CDR3 contains 14 residues. Germline values: CDR1 SGHTA, CDR2 FQGTGA. The CDR3 DNA is TGTGCCAGCAGCCGTATCCTCTTAGGAGATACGCAGTATTTT. Its translation is CASSRILLGDTQYF.

This clonotype was seen more than once but under ten times. The chain links TRBV20-1 to TRBJ2-7; 10 positions match TRBD1. The CDR3 consists of 14 residues. Germline values: CDR1 DFQATT, CDR2 SNEGSKA (reference sequence). The ends lost 4 bases at V and 4 bases at J; junction bases unmatched: 7. CDR3 in amino acids: CSAIDRDRGYEQYF. CDR3 in DNA: TGCAGTGCTATAGACCGGGACAGGGGTTACGAGCAGTACTTC.

This chain links TRBV12-3 or TRBV12-4 with TRBJ1-1; no clear D. The CDR3 runs to 12 residues. V was shortened by 2 bases and J by 7 bases, with 8 bases between the two germline ends. As DNA, the CDR3 is TGTGCCAGCAGTTTAAACGGTCTTGAAGCTTTCTTT. Translated, it gives CASSLNGLEAFF.

This clonotype came up many times. The chain combines TRBV7-9 with TRBJ2-1; tentative D call: TRBD1 (5 bases). There are 15 residues in the CDR3. Per germline, CDR1 SEHNR and CDR2 FQNEAQ (reference sequence). V shed 5 bases and J shed 2 bases, with 13 bases lying between them. The CDR3 DNA follows: TGTGCCAGCAGCCATACAGGTGATCCCTACAATGAGCAGTTCTTC. Protein product: CASSHTGDPYNEQFF.

In this sample, this clonotype turned up many times. The rearrangement links TRBV10-2 to TRBJ1-1; D ambiguous. V was shortened by 5 bases and J by 5 bases, with 12 bases between the two germline ends. Germline V lookup: CDR1 WSHSY, CDR2 SAAADI. The CDR3 is made up of 13 amino acids. CDR3: CASSSGKGTEAFF. In nucleotides, the CDR3 is TGCGCCAGCAGTTCAGGAAAAGGGACTGAAGCTTTCTTT.

The chain joins TRBV18 to TRBJ2-1; 10 bases align to TRBD1. V lost 3 bases and J lost 9; bases outside the gene matches: 8. Germline CDR1 and CDR2: KGHSH and LQKENI. This CDR3 spans 15 amino acids. This CDR3 reads CASSPGQGTMGEQFF. The CDR3 DNA reads as TGTGCCAGCTCACCGGGACAGGGGACAATGGGTGAGCAGTTCTTC.

The V gene is TRBV12-3 or TRBV12-4, the J gene TRBJ2-2; D gene unclear. Trimming removed 4 bases at V and 5 bases at J, with 11 bases between. The CDR3 runs to 14 residues. CDR3 protein: CASSSGSWTGELFF. In DNA, the CDR3 is TGTGCCAGCAGTTCGGGTAGCTGGACCGGGGAGCTGTTTTTT.

This clonotype was detected ten times or more. The rearrangement uses TRBV12-3 or TRBV12-4 and TRBJ2-2; D gene unclear. V lost 4 bases, J lost 9 bases, and 6 bases lay in between. This CDR3 comprises 11 residues. The CDR3 sequence is CASSSLWELFF. The CDR3 nucleotides read TGTGCCAGCAGTTCGTTGTGGGAGCTGTTTTTT.

This clonotype has more than one count but fewer than ten. The rearrangement uses TRBV20-1 and TRBJ2-7; D is uncertain. Trimming cost V 6 bases and J 5 bases, with 17 bases left between them. CDR1 is DFQATT and CDR2 is SNEGSKA in the germline V gene (reference sequence). The CDR3 totals 13 residues. As DNA, the CDR3 is TGCAGTGCCACTCAAGGAATTGGCGACGAGCAGTACTTC. This translates into CSATQGIGDEQYF.

Remarks on this clonotype: A much more abundant neighbour one base away suggests this may be a read error. The rearrangement links TRBV28 to TRBJ2-7; 7 bases line up with TRBD1. Germline CDR1 MDHEN, CDR2 SYDVKM. CDR3 size: 12 residues. J was trimmed by 11 bases and V by 7 bases; bases with no gene match: 11. The CDR3 coding sequence is TGTGCCAGCACCTTGACAGGGACCCCAGAGTACGTC. It is translated as CASTLTGTPEYV.